This entry lists 6 T cell receptor beta chains sequenced from one sample in a study of blood T cells in healthy people across ages. Together with a sample-barcoded 5' primer, a J-beta primer mix was included in a second PCR lasting about 7 to 11 cycles. MiXCR, run by TCRdb on the 5' RACE reads, gives a single entry per CDR3 protein. The data contain around 1,700,000 distinct CDR3 sequences, about 28% of them singletons. The sequencing sample was made of blood. The receptors were gathered from a woman in her twenties or thirties in good health.

V is TRBV5-1 and J is TRBJ2-7, with D possibly TRBD2 on 6 matching bases. Looked up from germline, CDR1 is SGHRS and CDR2 is YFSETQ. CDR3 length: 17 residues. V lost 8 bases, J lost 2 bases, and 26 bases lay in between. CDR3 region: CARELPAQEGLAYEQYF. CDR3 DNA: TGCGCCAGGGAGCTCCCGGCCCAGGAGGGGCTTGCCTACGAGCAGTACTTC.

This rearrangement joins TRBV6-2 or TRBV6-3 to TRBJ2-1, with 7 bases fitting TRBD2. The V gene's germline CDR1 is MNHEY and CDR2 SVGEGT. V lost 7 bases to trimming and J lost 0 bases; unmatched junction nucleotides: 9. CDR3 length: 16 residues. The CDR3 nucleotides are TGTGCCAGCACTTCCGGGACTACGAGCTCCTACAATGAGCAGTTCTTC. Its translation is CASTSGTTSSYNEQFF.

This clonotype was seen many times. The V gene is TRBV7-2, the J gene TRBJ2-3, with D unclear. Trimming left V 4 bases short and J 0 bases short, with 11 bases between. The CDR3 is 15 amino acids. The germline gives CDR1 SGHTA, CDR2 FQGNSA. CDR3 loop: CASSSLPRSTDTQYF. In DNA, the CDR3 is TGTGCCAGCAGCTCCCTCCCCCGCAGCACAGATACGCAGTATTTT.

This clonotype has a handful of counts. The chain employs TRBV10-2 and TRBJ1-2; TRBD1 is a possible D gene (5 bases). CDR1 and CDR2 from the germline V gene are WSHSY and SAAADI. This CDR3 comprises 16 residues. V dropped 2 bases and J dropped 3 bases, with 16 bases sitting between them. CDR3 sequence: CASSEKRGLNHYGYTF. Written as DNA, the CDR3 is TGCGCCAGCAGTGAGAAACGGGGACTGAACCACTATGGCTACACCTTC.

This clonotype appeared many times. This sequence joins TRBV20-1 and TRBJ2-5, with 10 nucleotides matching TRBD2. The CDR3 extends over 15 amino acids. CDR1 DFQATT and CDR2 SNEGSKA come from the germline V gene (reference sequence). With 2 bases clipped from V and 4 bases from J, the junction kept 7 bases outside the gene matches. The CDR3 sequence is CSARPLAGVGETQYF. The CDR3 nucleotides read TGCAGTGCTAGACCCCTAGCGGGAGTTGGAGAGACCCAGTACTTC.

This chain joins TRBV20-1 and TRBJ2-3; D uncertain. Germline CDR1 is DFQATT and CDR2 is SNEGSKA (reference sequence). CDR3 length equals 13 residues. Trimming pared 3 bases from V and 4 bases from J, leaving 11 bases between. CDR3 in amino acids: CSASGFRADTQYF. CDR3 sequence (DNA): TGCAGTGCTAGTGGGTTCAGAGCAGATACGCAGTATTTT.